Following are 24 T cell receptor beta chains from one sample sequenced in a study of T-cell reconstitution after alpha-beta-depleted transplantation in children. Using unique molecular identifiers, the investigators prepared the TCRbeta library. A single record per CDR3 protein comes from TCRdb applying MiXCR to the PCR reads. The data contain some 640,000 distinct CDR3 sequences, 16% of them singletons. Sequencing used PBMCs from the stem cell graft donor, obtained from the stem cell graft. All receptors come from a human donor who donated a stem cell graft to a child with acute myeloid leukemia.

This clonotype was counted ten times or more. V usage is TRBV20-1 and J usage is TRBJ1-5; 9 bases align to TRBD1. CDR3 length: 15 amino acids. With V trimmed by 6 bases and J by 1 base, 7 bases remained unmatched. Germline CDR1 and CDR2: DFQATT and SNEGSKA (reference sequence). In nucleotides, the CDR3 is TGCAGTGCACCGAGACAGGGGGTAAGCAATCAGCCCCAGCATTTT. The encoded protein is CSAPRQGVSNQPQHF.

This clonotype was counted only a few times. Compared with germline, one end of the junction differs, possibly owing to a read error. The rearrangement joins TRBV3-1 to TRBJ2-1; unclear D gene. The germline V gene encodes CDR1 LGHDT and CDR2 YNNKEL (reference sequence). The CDR3 spans 14 residues. The CDR3 reads CASSQVGSSNEQFF. The CDR3 coding sequence is TGTGCCAGCAGCCAGGTTGGCTCCTCCAATGAGCAGTTCTTC.

This clonotype appeared a few times. This sequence joins TRBV9 and TRBJ1-1, with D hard to call. Per the germline V gene, CDR1 is SGDLS and CDR2 is YYNGEE. CDR3 length: 13 residues. With 2 bases removed from V and 3 bases from J, the gap between germline ends came to 8 bases. CDR3 in DNA: TGTGCCAGCAGCGTGGACCTATACACTGAAGCTTTCTTT. Translating it yields CASSVDLYTEAFF.

This clonotype was observed at least ten times. The CDR3 spells CASTKRTEQFF. CDR3 DNA: TGTGCCAGTACGAAACGGACTGAGCAGTTCTTC. J is TRBJ2-1 and V is TRBV12-3 or TRBV12-4; D is unresolved. The CDR3 sequence is 11 residues long. V was pared by 9 bases and J by 9 bases, with 12 bases between.

This clonotype came up a few times. This sequence joins TRBV29-1 and TRBJ2-2; D might be TRBD1 or TRBD2, each matching 6 bases. With 5 bases removed from V and 0 bases from J, the gap between germline ends came to 10 bases. CDR3 length equals 14 residues. CDR1 is SQVTM, CDR2 ANQGSEA, per germline. CDR3 residues: CSVRRGANTGELFF. In DNA, the CDR3 is TGCAGCGTTCGGAGGGGGGCGAACACCGGGGAGCTGTTTTTT.

This clonotype was counted a few times. The chain combines TRBV16 with TRBJ1-5, with D possibly TRBD1 on 5 matching bases. Germline CDR1 and CDR2: KGHSY and FQNENV. The CDR3 has 14 amino acids. The V and J ends lost 4 bases and 3 bases respectively, with 10 bases between them. CDR3 coding DNA: TGTGCCAGCAGCCCCAACAGGTCCAATCAGCCCCAGCATTTT. It codes for CASSPNRSNQPQHF.

Many counts were recorded for this clonotype. The genes are TRBV29-1 and TRBJ1-2; 7 bases agree with TRBD1. The ends lost 2 bases at V and 8 bases at J; junction bases unmatched: 5. The CDR3 extends over 12 amino acids. Germline CDR1 SQVTM, CDR2 ANQGSEA. DNA for the CDR3: TGCAGCGTTGAATCCTCAGGGGGAGGCTACACCTTC. Protein sequence: CSVESSGGGYTF.

The chain has TRBV7-9 and TRBJ1-1, with D possibly being TRBD1 (5 bases). In germline, CDR1 is SEHNR, CDR2 FQNEAQ (reference sequence). This CDR3 is 15 amino acids long. V gave up 5 bases and J gave up 7 bases, with 20 bases separating them. The CDR3 loop is CASSDSIGAGREAFF. The CDR3 nucleotides are TGTGCCAGCAGCGATAGTATTGGGGCAGGGCGTGAAGCTTTCTTT.

This clonotype occurred many times. The V and J genes are TRBV5-1 and TRBJ2-7; D gene unclear. Trimming stripped 3 bases from V and 0 bases from J, with 10 bases between. The CDR3 is made up of 14 amino acids. The germline CDR1 and CDR2 sequences are SGHRS and YFSETQ. CDR3 in amino acids: CASSYTASSYEQYV. The CDR3 coding sequence is TGCGCCAGCAGCTACACAGCAAGCTCCTACGAGCAGTACGTC.

This clonotype was seen many times. This chain links TRBV10-3 with TRBJ2-1; D is unresolved. Trimming took 2 bases from V and 7 from J, leaving 15 bases between them. CDR3 length equals 15 residues. Germline V lookup: CDR1 ENHRY, CDR2 SYGVKD. CDR3 nucleotides: TGTGCCATCAGTGAGCCCGATTCAGACTCTAATGAGCAGTTCTTC. Protein sequence: CAISEPDSDSNEQFF.

This clonotype was observed at least ten times. The chain couples TRBV9 to TRBJ1-2, with 7 positions matching TRBD1. The V segment lost 3 bases and the J segment 6 bases; nucleotides outside the gene matches: 14. Germline CDR1 and CDR2: SGDLS and YYNGEE. CDR3 length: 16 amino acids. The CDR3 DNA is TGTGCCAGCAGCGCCGGAACAGGGGCGGTCGGTGATGGCTACACCTTC. Protein product: CASSAGTGAVGDGYTF.

This clonotype has just a few counts. J is TRBJ1-5 and V is TRBV20-1; D perhaps matches TRBD1 (5 bases). Germline CDR1 and CDR2: DFQATT and SNEGSKA (reference sequence). The ends were cut back, 1 base at V and 5 bases at J, with 15 bases in the middle. The CDR3 loop spans 15 amino acids. The CDR3 spells CSARVGGDGDQPQHF. CDR3 sequence (DNA): TGCAGTGCTAGAGTAGGAGGGGACGGGGATCAGCCCCAGCATTTT.

In its sample, this clonotype was seen many times. The chain is built from TRBV29-1 and TRBJ2-5; 7 bases map to TRBD1. The V gene end was trimmed by 6 bases and the J gene end by 4 bases; junction bases not matched to a gene: 5. Germline assignment: CDR1 SQVTM and CDR2 ANQGSEA. This CDR3 is built from 12 residues. The DNA of the CDR3 is TGCAGCGTCGGCCGACAGGGAGAGACCCAGTACTTC. Its protein is CSVGRQGETQYF.

The table lists this clonotype with a few counts. The CDR3 spells CASSFRAGGTDTQYF. For the CDR3, the DNA is TGTGCCAGCAGCTTCAGGGCGGGAGGCACAGATACGCAGTATTTT. V is TRBV7-2 and J is TRBJ2-3; 7 nucleotides line up with TRBD2. J was trimmed by 1 base and V by 3 bases; bases with no gene match: 4. CDR1 is SGHTA and CDR2 is FQGNSA in the germline V gene. This CDR3 is built from 15 residues.

The chain has TRBV11-2 and TRBJ2-3; D uncertain. Deletions cut 5 bases from V and 2 bases from J, with 26 bases between. The CDR3 loop spans 19 amino acids. From germline, CDR1 is SGHAT and CDR2 FQNNGV. CDR3 region: CASSAIGSAAKLPTDTQYF. In nucleotides, the CDR3 is TGTGCCAGCAGCGCCATTGGCAGCGCAGCCAAGTTGCCCACAGATACGCAGTATTTT. Full variable domain (missing parts from reference TRBV11-2 and TRBJ2-3): EAGVAQSPRYKIIEKRQSVAFWCNPISGHATLYWYQQILGQGPKLLIQFQNNGVVDDSQLPKDRFSAERLKGVDSTLKIQPAKLEDSAVYLCASSAIGSAAKLPTDTQYFGPGTRLTVL.

The V gene is TRBV7-3, the J gene TRBJ2-3; no definite D call. The CDR3 consists of 14 residues. V was cut by 3 bases and J by 2 bases, with 9 bases left in between. Germline CDR1 reads SGHTA; CDR2 reads FQGTGA. This chain's CDR3 is CASSFGDYTDTQYF. As DNA, the CDR3 is TGTGCCAGCAGCTTCGGAGATTACACAGATACGCAGTATTTT.

V is TRBV7-9 and J is TRBJ2-5; no clear D. The CDR3 has 14 residues. Germline V lookup: CDR1 SEHNR, CDR2 FQNEAQ (reference sequence). V was pared by 5 bases and J by 0 bases, with 10 bases between. This CDR3 reads CASSTRPDQETQYF. CDR3 in DNA: TGTGCCAGCAGCACCCGACCGGACCAAGAGACCCAGTACTTC.

This clonotype was detected ten times or more. This sequence joins TRBV25-1 and TRBJ1-2, with 7 bases matching TRBD1. The V gene end was trimmed by 4 bases and the J gene end by 8 bases; junction bases not matched to a gene: 10. CDR1 is MGHDK and CDR2 is SYGVNS in the germline V gene. The CDR3 has 14 amino acids. CDR3 nucleotide sequence: TGTGCCAGCAGTGCAGACAGGGAAAGGGACGGCTACACCTTC. Its translation is CASSADRERDGYTF.

This clonotype turned up a few times. This chain connects TRBV5-6 to TRBJ2-7; 9 nucleotides agree with TRBD1. J gave up 7 bases and V 6 bases, and 11 bases lay outside the gene matches. The CDR3 runs to 14 residues. Germline V lookup: CDR1 SGHDT, CDR2 YYEEEE. The CDR3 sequence is CASNPGTGSWEQYF. CDR3 in DNA: TGTGCCAGCAACCCCGGGACAGGGTCTTGGGAGCAGTACTTC.

The chain recombines TRBV15 with TRBJ2-7, with 11 nucleotides matching TRBD1. Germline V gene data show CDR1 as LNHNV and CDR2 as YYDKDF (reference sequence). The CDR3 totals 16 residues. The ends lost 5 bases at V and 2 bases at J; junction bases unmatched: 8. This chain's CDR3 is CATSGRGQGVPYEQYF. The CDR3 nucleotides are TGTGCCACCAGCGGTAGGGGACAGGGGGTTCCCTACGAGCAGTACTTC.

This clonotype was found a few times. This sequence joins TRBV6-4 and TRBJ2-2; D may be TRBD1 (6 bases). Germline values: CDR1 MRHNA, CDR2 SNTAGT. The V gene lost 2 bases and the J gene lost 5 bases, with 9 bases spanning the gap. This CDR3 has 14 residues. The CDR3 DNA is TGTGCCAGCAGTGACCTGGGACAAACCGGGGAGCTGTTTTTT. Encoded protein: CASSDLGQTGELFF.

This chain uses TRBV24-1 with TRBJ2-7; no clear D gene. The CDR3 is 13 amino acids. In germline, CDR1 is KGHDR, CDR2 SFDVKD. V gave up 4 bases and J gave up 10 bases, with 16 bases separating them. The CDR3 bases are TGTGCCACCAGTGACATCACAGAGCCAGTCCAGTACTTC. Translated, it gives CATSDITEPVQYF.

The chain joins TRBV7-9 to TRBJ1-4; D is ambiguous. The V gene's germline CDR1 is SEHNR and CDR2 FQNEAQ (reference sequence). Trimming stripped 7 bases from V and 6 bases from J, with 15 bases between. The CDR3 loop spans 14 amino acids. CDR3 coding DNA: TGTGCCAGCACCTGGGGTCGGGGAGATGAAAAACTGTTTTTT. This sequence encodes CASTWGRGDEKLFF.

The chain is built from TRBV9 and TRBJ2-5, with 8 bases that match TRBD1. CDR1 is SGDLS and CDR2 is YYNGEE in the germline V gene. The CDR3 has 15 amino acids. The junction had 3 bases not matched to a gene; V was cut back by 0 bases and J by 2 bases. CDR3 in amino acids: CASSVAGDRQETQYF. CDR3 nucleotide sequence: TGTGCCAGCAGCGTAGCGGGGGACAGGCAAGAGACCCAGTACTTC.